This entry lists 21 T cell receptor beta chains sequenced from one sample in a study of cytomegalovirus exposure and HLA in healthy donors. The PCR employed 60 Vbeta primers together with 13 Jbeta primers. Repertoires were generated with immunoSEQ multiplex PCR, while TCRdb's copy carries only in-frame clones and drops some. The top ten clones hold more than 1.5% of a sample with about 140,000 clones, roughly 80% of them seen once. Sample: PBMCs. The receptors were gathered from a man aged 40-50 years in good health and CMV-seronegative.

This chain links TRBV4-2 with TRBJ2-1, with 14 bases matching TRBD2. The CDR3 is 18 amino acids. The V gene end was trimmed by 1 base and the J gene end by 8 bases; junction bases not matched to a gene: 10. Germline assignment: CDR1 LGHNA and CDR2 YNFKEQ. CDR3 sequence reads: CASSQGGTSGSLGDEQFF. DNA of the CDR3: TGTGCCAGCAGCCAAGGAGGGACTAGCGGGAGTTTAGGGGATGAGCAGTTCTTC.

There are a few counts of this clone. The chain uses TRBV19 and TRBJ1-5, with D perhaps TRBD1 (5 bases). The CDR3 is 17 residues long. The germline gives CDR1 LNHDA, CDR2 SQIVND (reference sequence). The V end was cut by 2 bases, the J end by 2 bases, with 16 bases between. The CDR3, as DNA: TGTGCCAGTAGTATAAACGTGGGAGGGGCACGCAATCAGCCCCAGCATTTT. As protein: CASSINVGGARNQPQHF.

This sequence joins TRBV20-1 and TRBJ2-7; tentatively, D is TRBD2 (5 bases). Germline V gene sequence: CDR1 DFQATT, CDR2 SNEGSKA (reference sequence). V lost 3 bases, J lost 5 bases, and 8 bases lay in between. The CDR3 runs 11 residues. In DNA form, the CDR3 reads TGCAGTGCTAGTGACTACGACGAGCAGTACTTC. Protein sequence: CSASDYDEQYF.

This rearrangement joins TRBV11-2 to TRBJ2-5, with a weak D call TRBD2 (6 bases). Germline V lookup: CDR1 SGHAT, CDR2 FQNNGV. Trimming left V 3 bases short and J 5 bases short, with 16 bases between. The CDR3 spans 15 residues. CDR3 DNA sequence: TGTGCCAGCAGCTTCCGACTAGTGTTAGGGGAGACCCAGTACTTC. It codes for CASSFRLVLGETQYF.

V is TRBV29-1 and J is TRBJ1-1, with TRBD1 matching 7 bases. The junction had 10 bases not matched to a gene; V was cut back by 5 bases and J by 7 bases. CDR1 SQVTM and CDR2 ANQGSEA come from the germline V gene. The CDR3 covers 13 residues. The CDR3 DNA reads TGCAGCGTTACAGGGGCGCGGGTGGGTGAAGCTTTCTTT. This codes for CSVTGARVGEAFF.

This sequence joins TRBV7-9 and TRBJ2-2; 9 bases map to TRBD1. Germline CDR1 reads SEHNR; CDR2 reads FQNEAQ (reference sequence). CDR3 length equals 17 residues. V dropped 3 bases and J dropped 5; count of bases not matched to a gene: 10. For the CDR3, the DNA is TGTGCCAGCAGCTTCCGCTTACAGGGGGCGCGTACCGGGGAGCTGTTTTTT. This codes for CASSFRLQGARTGELFF.

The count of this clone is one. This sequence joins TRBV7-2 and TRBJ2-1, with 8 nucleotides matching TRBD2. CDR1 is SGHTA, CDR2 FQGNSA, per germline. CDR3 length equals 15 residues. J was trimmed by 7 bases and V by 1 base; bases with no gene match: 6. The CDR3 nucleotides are TGTGCCAGCAGCTTAGATCCCGCGGGAGGTAATGAGCAGTTCTTC. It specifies CASSLDPAGGNEQFF.

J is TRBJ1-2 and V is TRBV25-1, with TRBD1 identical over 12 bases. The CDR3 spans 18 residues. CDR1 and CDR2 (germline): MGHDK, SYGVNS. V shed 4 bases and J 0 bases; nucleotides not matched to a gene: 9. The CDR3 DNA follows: TGTGCCAGCAGTGTCACGGGACAGGGGGCCAGGTCTAACTATGGCTACACCTTC. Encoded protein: CASSVTGQGARSNYGYTF.

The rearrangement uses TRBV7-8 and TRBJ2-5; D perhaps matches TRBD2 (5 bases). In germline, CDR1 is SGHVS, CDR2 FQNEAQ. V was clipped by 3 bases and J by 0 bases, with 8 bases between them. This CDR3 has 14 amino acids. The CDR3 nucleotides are TGTGCCAGCAGCTTTGGACTGTACCAAGAGACCCAGTACTTC. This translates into CASSFGLYQETQYF.

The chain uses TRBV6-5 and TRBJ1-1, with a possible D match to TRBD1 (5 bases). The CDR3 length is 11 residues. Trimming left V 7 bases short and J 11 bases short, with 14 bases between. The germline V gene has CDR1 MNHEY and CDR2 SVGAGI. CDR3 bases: TGTGCCAGCAATACGGAACAGGAGGCTTTCTTT. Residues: CASNTEQEAFF.

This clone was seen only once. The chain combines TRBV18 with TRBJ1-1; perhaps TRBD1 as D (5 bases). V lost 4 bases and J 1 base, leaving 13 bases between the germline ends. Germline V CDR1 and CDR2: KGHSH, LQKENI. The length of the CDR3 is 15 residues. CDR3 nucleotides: TGTGCCAGCTCACGGGGCGGTGGGGAGAACACTGAAGCTTTCTTT. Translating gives CASSRGGGENTEAFF.

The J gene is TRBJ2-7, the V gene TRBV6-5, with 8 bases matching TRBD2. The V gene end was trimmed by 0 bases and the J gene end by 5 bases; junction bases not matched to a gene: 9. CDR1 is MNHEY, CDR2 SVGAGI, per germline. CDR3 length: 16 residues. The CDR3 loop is CASSYSRTSPDHEQYF. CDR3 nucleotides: TGTGCCAGCAGTTACTCTAGGACTAGCCCGGACCACGAGCAGTACTTC.

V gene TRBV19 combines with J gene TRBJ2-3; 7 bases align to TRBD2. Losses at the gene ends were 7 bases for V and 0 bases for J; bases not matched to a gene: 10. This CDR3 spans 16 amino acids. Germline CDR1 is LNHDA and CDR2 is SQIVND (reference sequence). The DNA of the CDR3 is TGTGCCAGTACCTATGTAGCGGGCCCTAGCACAGATACGCAGTATTTT. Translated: CASTYVAGPSTDTQYF.

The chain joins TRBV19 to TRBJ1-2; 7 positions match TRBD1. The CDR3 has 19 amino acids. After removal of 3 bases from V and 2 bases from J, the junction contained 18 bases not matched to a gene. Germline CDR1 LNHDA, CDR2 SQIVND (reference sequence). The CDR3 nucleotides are TGTGCCAGTAGTATCCTGCCGGGGACAGCATCCTTCGAAAACTATGGCTACACCTTC. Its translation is CASSILPGTASFENYGYTF.

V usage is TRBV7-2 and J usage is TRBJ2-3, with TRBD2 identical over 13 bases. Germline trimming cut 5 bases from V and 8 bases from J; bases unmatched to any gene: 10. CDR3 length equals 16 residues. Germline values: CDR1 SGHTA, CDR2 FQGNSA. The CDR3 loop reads CASSQTSGGTAGTQYF. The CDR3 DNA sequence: TGTGCCAGCAGCCAGACTAGCGGGGGGACCGCGGGTACGCAGTATTTT.

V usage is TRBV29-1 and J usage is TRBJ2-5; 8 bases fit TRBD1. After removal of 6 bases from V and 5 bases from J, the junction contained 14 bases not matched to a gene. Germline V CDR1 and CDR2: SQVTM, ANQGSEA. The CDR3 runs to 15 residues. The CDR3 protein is CSVKANRGIGETQYF. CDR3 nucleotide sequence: TGCAGCGTCAAAGCGAACAGGGGGATTGGGGAGACCCAGTACTTC.

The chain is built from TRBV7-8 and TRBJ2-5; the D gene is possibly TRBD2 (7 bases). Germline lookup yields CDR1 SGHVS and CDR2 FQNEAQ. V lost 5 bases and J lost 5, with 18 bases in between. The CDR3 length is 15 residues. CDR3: CASSRGGGQRETQYF. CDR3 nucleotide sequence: TGTGCCAGCAGCCGAGGGGGGGGGCAGAGGGAGACCCAGTACTTC.

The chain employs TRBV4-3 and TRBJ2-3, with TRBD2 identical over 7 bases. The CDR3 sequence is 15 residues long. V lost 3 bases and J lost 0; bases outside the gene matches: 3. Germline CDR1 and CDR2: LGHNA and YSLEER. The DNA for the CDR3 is TGCGCCAGCAGCCACGGGACTACAAGCACAGATACGCAGTATTTT. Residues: CASSHGTTSTDTQYF.

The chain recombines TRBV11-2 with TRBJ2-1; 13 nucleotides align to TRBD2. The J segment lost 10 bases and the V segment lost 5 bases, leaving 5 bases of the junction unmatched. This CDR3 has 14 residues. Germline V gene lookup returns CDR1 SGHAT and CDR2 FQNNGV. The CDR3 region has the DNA TGTGCCAGCAGCAGGACTAGCGGGAGTGTCGAGCAGTTCTTC. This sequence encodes CASSRTSGSVEQFF. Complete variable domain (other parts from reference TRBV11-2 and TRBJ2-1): EAGVAQSPRYKIIEKRQSVAFWCNPISGHATLYWYQQILGQGPKLLIQFQNNGVVDDSQLPKDRFSAERLKGVDSTLKIQPAKLEDSAVYLCASSRTSGSVEQFFGPGTRLTVL.

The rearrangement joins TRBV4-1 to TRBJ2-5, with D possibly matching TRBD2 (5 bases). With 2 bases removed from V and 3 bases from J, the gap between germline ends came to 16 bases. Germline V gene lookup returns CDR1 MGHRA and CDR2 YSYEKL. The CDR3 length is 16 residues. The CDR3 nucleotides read TGCGCCAGCAGCCAACCCGGACTCCCGGGAAAAGAGACCCAGTACTTC. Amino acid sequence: CASSQPGLPGKETQYF.

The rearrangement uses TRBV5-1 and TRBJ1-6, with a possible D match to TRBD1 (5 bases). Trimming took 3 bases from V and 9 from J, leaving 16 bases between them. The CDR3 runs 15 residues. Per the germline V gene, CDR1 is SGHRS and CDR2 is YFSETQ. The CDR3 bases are TGCGCCAGCAGCTCGCTACCCGGGGGAACTTCACCCCTCCACTTT. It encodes CASSSLPGGTSPLHF.